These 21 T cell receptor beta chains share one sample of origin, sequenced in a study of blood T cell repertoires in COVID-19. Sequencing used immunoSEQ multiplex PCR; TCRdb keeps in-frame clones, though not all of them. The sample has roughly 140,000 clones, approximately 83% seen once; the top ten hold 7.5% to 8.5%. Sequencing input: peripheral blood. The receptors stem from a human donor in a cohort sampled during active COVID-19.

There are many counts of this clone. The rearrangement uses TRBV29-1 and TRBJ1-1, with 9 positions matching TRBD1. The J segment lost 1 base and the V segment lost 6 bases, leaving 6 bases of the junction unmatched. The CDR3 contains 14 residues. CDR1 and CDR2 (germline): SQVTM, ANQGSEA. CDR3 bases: TGCAGCGTAATAGGACAGGGGACGAACACTGAAGCTTTCTTT. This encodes CSVIGQGTNTEAFF.

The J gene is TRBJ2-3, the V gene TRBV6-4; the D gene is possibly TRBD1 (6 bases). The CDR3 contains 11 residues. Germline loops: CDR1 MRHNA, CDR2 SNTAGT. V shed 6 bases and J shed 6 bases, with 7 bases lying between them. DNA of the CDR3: TGTGCCAGCAGGCAGGGGGATACGCAGTATTTT. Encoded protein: CASRQGDTQYF.

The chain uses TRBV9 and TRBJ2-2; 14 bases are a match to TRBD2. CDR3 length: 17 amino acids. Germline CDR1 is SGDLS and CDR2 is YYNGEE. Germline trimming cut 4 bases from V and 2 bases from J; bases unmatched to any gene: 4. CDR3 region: CASSYGLAGGNTGELFF. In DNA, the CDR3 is TGTGCCAGCAGCTACGGACTAGCGGGGGGTAACACCGGGGAGCTGTTTTTT.

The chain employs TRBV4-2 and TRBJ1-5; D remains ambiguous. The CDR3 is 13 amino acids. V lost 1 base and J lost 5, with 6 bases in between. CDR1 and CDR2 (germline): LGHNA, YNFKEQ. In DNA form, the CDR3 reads TGTGCCAGCAGCCAAGGGCTTTATCAGCCCCAGCATTTT. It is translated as CASSQGLYQPQHF.

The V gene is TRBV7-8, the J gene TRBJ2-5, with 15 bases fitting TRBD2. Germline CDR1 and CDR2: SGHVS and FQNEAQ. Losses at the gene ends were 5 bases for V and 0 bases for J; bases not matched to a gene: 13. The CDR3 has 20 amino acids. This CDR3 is CASSDTPGLAGGQYQETQYF. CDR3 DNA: TGTGCCAGCAGCGACACCCCTGGACTAGCGGGGGGGCAGTACCAAGAGACCCAGTACTTC.

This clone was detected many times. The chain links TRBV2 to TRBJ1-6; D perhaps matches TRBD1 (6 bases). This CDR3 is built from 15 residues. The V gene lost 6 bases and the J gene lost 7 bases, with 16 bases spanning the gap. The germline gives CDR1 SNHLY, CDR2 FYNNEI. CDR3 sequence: CASRAGTTGNSPLHF. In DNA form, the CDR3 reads TGTGCCAGCAGAGCCGGGACAACGGGCAATTCACCCCTCCACTTT.

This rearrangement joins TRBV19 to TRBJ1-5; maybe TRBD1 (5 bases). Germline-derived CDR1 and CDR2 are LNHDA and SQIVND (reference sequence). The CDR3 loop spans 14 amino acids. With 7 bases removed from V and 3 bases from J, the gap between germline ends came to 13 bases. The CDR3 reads CASTPDSPNQPQHF. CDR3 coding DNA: TGTGCCAGTACTCCAGACAGTCCCAATCAGCCCCAGCATTTT. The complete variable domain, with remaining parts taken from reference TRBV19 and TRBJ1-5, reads DGGITQSPKYLFRKEGQNVTLSCEQNLNHDAMYWYRQDPGQGLRLIYYSQIVNDFQKGDIAEGYSVSREKKESFPLTVTSAQKNPTAFYLCASTPDSPNQPQHFGDGTRLSIL.

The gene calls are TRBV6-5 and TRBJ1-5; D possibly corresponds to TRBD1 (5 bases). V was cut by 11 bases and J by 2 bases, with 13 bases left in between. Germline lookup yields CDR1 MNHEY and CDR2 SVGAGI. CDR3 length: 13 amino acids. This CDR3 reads CAGGGEGNQPQHF. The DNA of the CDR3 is TGTGCCGGGGGAGGGGAGGGCAATCAGCCCCAGCATTTT.

The CDR3 sequence: CASSPERRGGYTF. CDR3 nucleotides: TGTGCCAGCAGCCCTGAACGTCGCGGTGGCTACACCTTC. This chain links TRBV7-9 with TRBJ1-2; D is unresolved. CDR3 length equals 13 residues. Germline V CDR1 and CDR2: SEHNR, FQNEAQ (reference sequence). V dropped 5 bases and J dropped 7 bases, with 14 bases sitting between them.

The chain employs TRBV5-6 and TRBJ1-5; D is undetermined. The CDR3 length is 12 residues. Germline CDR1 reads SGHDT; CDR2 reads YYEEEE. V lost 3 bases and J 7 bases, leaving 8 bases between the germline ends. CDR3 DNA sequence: TGTGCCAGCAGCTCTTTGGGCCAGCCCCAGCATTTT. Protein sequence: CASSSLGQPQHF. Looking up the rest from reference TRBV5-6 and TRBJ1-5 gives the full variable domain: DAGVTQSPTHLIKTRGQQVTLRCSPKSGHDTVSWYQQALGQGPQFIFQYYEEEERQRGNFPDRFSGHQFPNYSSELNVNALLLGDSALYLCASSSLGQPQHFGDGTRLSIL.

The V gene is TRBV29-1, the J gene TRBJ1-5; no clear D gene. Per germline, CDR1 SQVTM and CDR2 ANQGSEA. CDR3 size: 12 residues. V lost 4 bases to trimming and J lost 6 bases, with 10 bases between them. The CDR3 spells CSVVEGGQPQHF. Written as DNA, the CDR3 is TGCAGCGTTGTTGAGGGAGGTCAGCCCCAGCATTTT.

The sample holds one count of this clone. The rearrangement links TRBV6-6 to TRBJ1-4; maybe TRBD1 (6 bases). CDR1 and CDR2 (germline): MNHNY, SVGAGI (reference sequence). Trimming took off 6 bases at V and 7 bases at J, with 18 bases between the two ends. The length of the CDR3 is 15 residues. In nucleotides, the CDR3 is TGTGCCAGCAGAGAAAGACAGGCGGGAGGTGAAAAACTGTTTTTT. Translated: CASRERQAGGEKLFF.

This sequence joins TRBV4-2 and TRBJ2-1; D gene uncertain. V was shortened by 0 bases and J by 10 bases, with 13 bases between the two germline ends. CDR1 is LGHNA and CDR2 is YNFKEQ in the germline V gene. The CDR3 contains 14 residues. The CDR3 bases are TGTGCCAGCAGCCAAGAACTTAACCGCAGGGAGCAGTTCTTC. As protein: CASSQELNRREQFF.

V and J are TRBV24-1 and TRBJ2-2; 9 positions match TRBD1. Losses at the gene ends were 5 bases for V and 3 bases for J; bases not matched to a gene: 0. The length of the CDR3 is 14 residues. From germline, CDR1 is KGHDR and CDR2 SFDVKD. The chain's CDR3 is CATSGQGDTGELFF. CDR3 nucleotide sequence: TGTGCCACCAGTGGACAGGGGGACACCGGGGAGCTGTTTTTT.

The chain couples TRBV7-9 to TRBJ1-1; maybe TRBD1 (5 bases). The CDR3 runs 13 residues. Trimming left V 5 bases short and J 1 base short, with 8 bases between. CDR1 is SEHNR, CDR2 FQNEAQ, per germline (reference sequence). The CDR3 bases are TGTGCCAGCAGCACTACAGGGAACACTGAAGCTTTCTTT. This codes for CASSTTGNTEAFF.

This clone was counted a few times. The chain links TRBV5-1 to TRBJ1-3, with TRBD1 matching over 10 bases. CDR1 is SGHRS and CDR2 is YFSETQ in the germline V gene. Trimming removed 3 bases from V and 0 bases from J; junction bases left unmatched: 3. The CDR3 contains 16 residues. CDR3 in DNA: TGCGCCAGCAGCTGGACAGGGGGATACTCTGGAAACACCATATATTTT. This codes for CASSWTGGYSGNTIYF.

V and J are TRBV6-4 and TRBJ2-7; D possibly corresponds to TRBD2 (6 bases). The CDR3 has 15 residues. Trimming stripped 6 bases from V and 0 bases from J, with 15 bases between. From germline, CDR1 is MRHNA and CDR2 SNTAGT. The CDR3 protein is CASSLNSGYSYEQYF. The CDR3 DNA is TGTGCCAGCAGCCTTAATAGCGGTTACTCCTACGAGCAGTACTTC.

The CDR3 sequence: CASSIGGFGELFF. CDR3 sequence (DNA): TGTGCCAGTAGTATAGGGGGCTTCGGGGAGCTGTTTTTT. The genes are TRBV19 and TRBJ2-2; TRBD1 is a possible D gene (5 bases). The germline gives CDR1 LNHDA, CDR2 SQIVND (reference sequence). V lost 1 base and J 7 bases, leaving 7 bases between the germline ends. This CDR3 is built from 13 residues.

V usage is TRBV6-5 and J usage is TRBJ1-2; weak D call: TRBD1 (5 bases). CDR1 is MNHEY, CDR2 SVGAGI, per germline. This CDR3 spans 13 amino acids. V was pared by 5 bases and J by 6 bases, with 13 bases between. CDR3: CASSPRGFHGYTF. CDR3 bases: TGTGCCAGCAGTCCTAGGGGCTTCCATGGCTACACCTTC.

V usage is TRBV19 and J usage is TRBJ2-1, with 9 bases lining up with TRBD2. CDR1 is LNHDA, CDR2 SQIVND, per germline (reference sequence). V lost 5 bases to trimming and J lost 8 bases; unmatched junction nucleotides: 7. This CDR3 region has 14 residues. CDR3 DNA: TGTGCCAGTAGTGTGGGACTAGCCTTCGATGAGCAGTTCTTC. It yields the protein CASSVGLAFDEQFF.

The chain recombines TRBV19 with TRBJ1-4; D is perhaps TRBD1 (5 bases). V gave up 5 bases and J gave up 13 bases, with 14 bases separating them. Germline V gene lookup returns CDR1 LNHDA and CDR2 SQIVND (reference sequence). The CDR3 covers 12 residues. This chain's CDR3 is CASSEGEVRLFF. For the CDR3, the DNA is TGTGCCAGTAGTGAAGGGGAAGTAAGACTGTTTTTT.